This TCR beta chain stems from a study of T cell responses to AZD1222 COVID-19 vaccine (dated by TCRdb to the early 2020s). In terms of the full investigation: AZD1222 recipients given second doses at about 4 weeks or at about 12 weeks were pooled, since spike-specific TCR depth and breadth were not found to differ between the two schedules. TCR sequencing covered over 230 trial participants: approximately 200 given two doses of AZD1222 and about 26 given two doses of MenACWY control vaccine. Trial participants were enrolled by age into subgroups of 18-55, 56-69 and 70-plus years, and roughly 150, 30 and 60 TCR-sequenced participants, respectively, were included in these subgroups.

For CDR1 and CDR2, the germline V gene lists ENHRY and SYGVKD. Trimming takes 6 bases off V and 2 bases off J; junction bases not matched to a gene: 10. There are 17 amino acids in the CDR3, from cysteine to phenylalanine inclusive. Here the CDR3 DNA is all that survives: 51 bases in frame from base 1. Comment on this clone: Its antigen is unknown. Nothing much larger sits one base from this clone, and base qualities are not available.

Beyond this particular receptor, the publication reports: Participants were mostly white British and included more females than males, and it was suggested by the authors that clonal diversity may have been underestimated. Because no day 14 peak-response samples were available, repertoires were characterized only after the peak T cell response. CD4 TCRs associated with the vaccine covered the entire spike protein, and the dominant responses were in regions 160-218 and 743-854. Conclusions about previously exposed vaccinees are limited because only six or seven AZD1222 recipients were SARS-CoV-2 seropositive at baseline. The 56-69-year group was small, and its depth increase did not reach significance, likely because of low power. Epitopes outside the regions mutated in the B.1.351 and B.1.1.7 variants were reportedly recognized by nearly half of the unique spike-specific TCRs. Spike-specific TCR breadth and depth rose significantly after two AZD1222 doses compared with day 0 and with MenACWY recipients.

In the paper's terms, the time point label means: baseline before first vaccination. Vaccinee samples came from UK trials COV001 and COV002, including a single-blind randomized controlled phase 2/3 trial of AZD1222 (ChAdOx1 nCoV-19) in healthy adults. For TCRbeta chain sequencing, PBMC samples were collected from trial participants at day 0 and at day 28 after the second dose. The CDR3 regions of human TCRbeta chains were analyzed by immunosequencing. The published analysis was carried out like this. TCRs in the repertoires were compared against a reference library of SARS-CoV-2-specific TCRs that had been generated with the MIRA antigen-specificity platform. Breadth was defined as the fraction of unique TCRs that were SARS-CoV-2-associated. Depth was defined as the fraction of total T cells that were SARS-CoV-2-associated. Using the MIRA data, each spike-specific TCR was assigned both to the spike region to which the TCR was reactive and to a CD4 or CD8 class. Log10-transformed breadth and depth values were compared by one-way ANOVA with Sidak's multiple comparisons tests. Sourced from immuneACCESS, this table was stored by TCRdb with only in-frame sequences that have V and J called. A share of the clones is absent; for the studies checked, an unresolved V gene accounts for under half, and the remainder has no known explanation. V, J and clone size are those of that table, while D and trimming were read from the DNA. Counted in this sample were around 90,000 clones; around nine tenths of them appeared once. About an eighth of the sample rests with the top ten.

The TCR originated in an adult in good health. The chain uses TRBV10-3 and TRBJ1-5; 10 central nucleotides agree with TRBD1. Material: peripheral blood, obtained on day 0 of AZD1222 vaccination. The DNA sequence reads TGTGCCATCAGGGCTGGGGACAGGGGTGGAGGCAATCAGCCCCAGCATTTT. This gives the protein CAIRAGDRGGGNQPQHF.